This TCR beta chain is drawn from a study of T cell repertoires in cytomegalovirus infection. Notes on the study in general: What dominated the ex vivo response were HLA-C-restricted CMV-specific TCR beta clonotypes.

TCRdb analysed the reads with MiXCR anew, one entry per CDR3 protein. The sample carries under 800,000 distinct CDR3 sequences, roughly 26% recorded once. Turning to this clonotype: Its specificity is not known.

The CDR3 consists of 16 residues. Germline-derived CDR1 and CDR2 are LGHDT and YNNKEL (reference sequence). V shed 1 base and J shed 0 bases, with 10 bases lying between them. The genes are TRBV3-1 and TRBJ2-4, with D possibly TRBD1 on 5 matching bases. This TCR was sampled from a human donor in good health (CMV status not recorded). Some clones in this sample may be carry-over from other donors' samples. The sequenced material came from CD8+ T cells from PBMCs. CDR3 sequence: CASSQGGRRAKNIQYF. CDR3 nucleotides: TGTGCCAGCAGCCAAGGGGGCAGGAGAGCCAAAAACATTCAGTACTTC.